A single sample is the source of the 21 T cell receptor beta chains below, sequenced in a study of cytotoxic CD8 clonotypes in ibrutinib-treated CLL. This table comes from immunoSEQ multiplex PCR, and its TCRdb copy is limited to in-frame clones, with some not included. This sample yields over 100,000 clones, of which roughly 88% are seen a single time; about 2% belongs to the top ten. Sequenced material: PBMCs, taken after 24 months of ibrutinib treatment. The receptor source for this set is a human donor with chronic lymphocytic leukemia.

J is TRBJ2-7 and V is TRBV11-2; D assignment may be TRBD1 or TRBD2 (7 bases each). Germline V CDR1 and CDR2: SGHAT, FQNNGV. Trimming removed 0 bases at V and 4 bases at J, with 16 bases between. This CDR3 comprises 16 residues. CDR3 coding DNA: TGTGCCAGCAGCTTAGAACCCCAGGGGGGGAGGTACGAGCAGTACTTC. Its protein product is CASSLEPQGGRYEQYF. Using reference TRBV11-2 and TRBJ2-7 for the parts outside the CDR3, the full variable domain is EAGVAQSPRYKIIEKRQSVAFWCNPISGHATLYWYQQILGQGPKLLIQFQNNGVVDDSQLPKDRFSAERLKGVDSTLKIQPAKLEDSAVYLCASSLEPQGGRYEQYFGPGTRLTVT.

The chain couples TRBV7-2 to TRBJ2-1, with D tentatively TRBD2 (6 bases). Trimming left V 5 bases short and J 0 bases short, with 23 bases between. Germline loops: CDR1 SGHTA, CDR2 FQGNSA. CDR3 length: 19 residues. The CDR3 loop is CASSRPVDGGTSSYNEQFF. The CDR3 region has the DNA TGTGCCAGCAGCCGACCCGTGGATGGCGGGACCTCCTCCTACAATGAGCAGTTCTTC.

A note on this clone: This CDR3 is also generated by other DNA sequences in the sample. The chain links TRBV6-5 to TRBJ1-1, with no clear D. In germline, CDR1 is MNHEY, CDR2 SVGAGI. With 5 bases removed from V and 1 base from J, the gap between germline ends came to 14 bases. This CDR3 is built from 15 residues. For the CDR3, the DNA is TGTGCCAGCAGTCTTTATAACCCTTCGAACACTGAAGCTTTCTTT. Protein sequence: CASSLYNPSNTEAFF.

This clone has a single count. This chain uses TRBV18 with TRBJ2-5, with TRBD2 as a possible D gene (7 bases). The CDR3 sequence is 15 residues long. V was pared by 5 bases and J by 4 bases, with 17 bases between. Germline V CDR1 and CDR2: KGHSH, LQKENI. CDR3 nucleotides: TGTGCCAGCTCATCCCCTGGGGGGGCAGGAGAGACCCAGTACTTC. It specifies CASSSPGGAGETQYF.

The table lists this clone with a few counts. J is TRBJ1-2 and V is TRBV4-3; D remains ambiguous. Germline V lookup: CDR1 LGHNA, CDR2 YSLEER. The CDR3 spans 17 residues. Trimming left V 0 bases short and J 4 bases short, with 18 bases between. CDR3 sequence reads: CASSQDHTPLSPYGYTF. CDR3 bases: TGCGCCAGCAGCCAAGATCACACGCCACTTTCTCCCTATGGCTACACCTTC.

For the CDR3, the DNA is TGTGCCAGCAGCCTTAGTACGGGCTCTGGAAACACCATATATTTT. Translation: CASSLSTGSGNTIYF. V is TRBV28 and J is TRBJ1-3; D gene ambiguous. Trimming removed 6 bases from V and 0 bases from J, with 12 bases in between. Per the germline V gene, CDR1 is MDHEN and CDR2 is SYDVKM. The CDR3 contains 15 residues.

The rearrangement links TRBV28 to TRBJ2-7, with 8 bases fitting TRBD1. The germline V gene has CDR1 MDHEN and CDR2 SYDVKM. CDR3 size: 13 residues. After removal of 8 bases from V and 2 bases from J, the junction contained 5 bases not matched to a gene. CDR3 loop: CASLPGQAYEQYF. The CDR3 DNA is TGTGCCAGCCTGCCGGGACAGGCCTACGAGCAGTACTTC.

The V call is TRBV28, the J call TRBJ2-7, with TRBD2 identical over 12 bases. Per germline, CDR1 MDHEN and CDR2 SYDVKM. The CDR3 loop spans 15 amino acids. Unmatched junction bases numbered 8, after V lost 4 bases and J lost 7 bases. The CDR3 here is CASSSPGLAGEEQYF. CDR3 in DNA: TGTGCCAGCAGTTCCCCGGGACTAGCGGGTGAGGAGCAGTACTTC.

This chain joins TRBV11-2 and TRBJ2-5; 8 bases agree with TRBD2. Germline V CDR1 and CDR2: SGHAT, FQNNGV. V was clipped by 5 bases and J by 2 bases; unmatched bases: 10. This CDR3 is built from 16 residues. CDR3 DNA sequence: TGTGCCAGCAGCCTTGTTAGCGGGGCACGACAAGAGACCCAGTACTTC. It codes for CASSLVSGARQETQYF.

The chain uses TRBV29-1 and TRBJ1-2; D gene uncertain. Trimming stripped 7 bases from V and 8 bases from J, with 26 bases between. The CDR3 length is 15 residues. CDR1 and CDR2 (germline): SQVTM, ANQGSEA. The CDR3 DNA reads as TGCAGCGCTGAGAGAATACAGCTAGCTTTTTCGGGCTACACCTTC. Encoded protein: CSAERIQLAFSGYTF.

The chain links TRBV10-3 to TRBJ2-1; 8 positions match TRBD2. CDR3 size: 13 residues. Germline V gene data show CDR1 as ENHRY and CDR2 as SYGVKD. The V gene end was trimmed by 10 bases and the J gene end by 0 bases; junction bases not matched to a gene: 2. The CDR3: CATSGGSYNEQFF. The CDR3 DNA reads TGTGCCACCAGCGGGGGCTCCTACAATGAGCAGTTCTTC.

The chain combines TRBV5-1 with TRBJ1-2; D is undetermined. The CDR3 contains 13 residues. Germline V CDR1 and CDR2: SGHRS, YFSETQ. V shed 0 bases and J shed 8 bases, with 11 bases lying between them. The CDR3 loop is CASSLAPPLGYTF. The CDR3, as DNA: TGCGCCAGCAGCTTGGCCCCCCCTTTGGGCTACACCTTC.

The gene calls are TRBV7-9 and TRBJ2-5; 8 bases are shared with TRBD2. Trimming took 5 bases from V and 7 from J; bases not matched to a gene: 18. The germline gives CDR1 SEHNR, CDR2 FQNEAQ (reference sequence). This CDR3 spans 17 amino acids. The CDR3 sequence is CASSTRRVAGPSPTQYF. The DNA of the CDR3 is TGTGCCAGCAGCACGAGGAGGGTAGCGGGGCCGAGCCCGACCCAGTACTTC.

J is TRBJ1-6 and V is TRBV6-4; D is uncertain. Per germline, CDR1 MRHNA and CDR2 SNTAGT. Trimming took off 5 bases at V and 7 bases at J, with 15 bases between the two ends. The CDR3 runs to 15 residues. The CDR3 here is CASSPSGSRNSPLHF. In DNA form, the CDR3 reads TGTGCCAGCAGTCCATCCGGATCCCGAAATTCACCCCTCCACTTT.

The V call is TRBV28, the J call TRBJ2-7, with D possibly being TRBD2 (6 bases). This CDR3 spans 15 amino acids. CDR1 is MDHEN, CDR2 SYDVKM, per germline. V was clipped by 3 bases and J by 4 bases, with 16 bases between them. This chain's CDR3 is CASSLIGSVVYEQYF. For the CDR3, the DNA is TGTGCCAGCAGTTTGATCGGGAGCGTGGTTTACGAGCAGTACTTC. Filled out from reference TRBV28 and TRBJ2-7, the complete variable domain reads DVKVTQSSRYLVKRTGEKVFLECVQDMDHENMFWYRQDPGLGLRLIYFSYDVKMKEKGDIPEGYSVSREKKERFSLILESASTNQTSMYLCASSLIGSVVYEQYFGPGTRLTVT.

V is TRBV6-6 and J is TRBJ2-7; no definite D call. This CDR3 is built from 14 residues. Germline V gene sequence: CDR1 MNHNY, CDR2 SVGAGI (reference sequence). V was clipped by 2 bases and J by 0 bases, with 8 bases between them. CDR3 protein: CASSYVKSSYEQYF. The DNA of the CDR3 is TGTGCCAGCAGTTACGTGAAGAGCTCCTACGAGCAGTACTTC.

The chain is built from TRBV29-1 and TRBJ1-2, with D perhaps matching TRBD1 (5 bases). Germline V gives CDR1 SQVTM, CDR2 ANQGSEA. There are 13 residues in the CDR3. V gave up 6 bases and J gave up 7 bases, with 18 bases separating them. The chain's CDR3 is CSVLTGTASGYTF. DNA of the CDR3: TGCAGCGTGCTCACTGGGACGGCAAGTGGCTACACCTTC.

The chain joins TRBV28 to TRBJ2-7, with 9 bases that match TRBD2. CDR1 and CDR2 from the germline V gene are MDHEN and SYDVKM. With 2 bases clipped from V and 2 bases from J, the junction kept 13 bases outside the gene matches. The CDR3 runs to 18 residues. This chain's CDR3 is CASSLKVKWTSVTYEQYF. CDR3 DNA: TGTGCCAGCAGTTTAAAGGTCAAGTGGACTAGCGTCACCTACGAGCAGTACTTC.

CDR3 DNA: TGTGCCAGCAGCTTAGTCATGGCAGGACCGAACACTGAAGCTTTCTTT. Its protein is CASSLVMAGPNTEAFF. V usage is TRBV7-6 and J usage is TRBJ1-1; D unclear. The length of the CDR3 is 16 residues. The V gene lost 1 base and the J gene lost 1 base, with 13 bases spanning the gap. Germline values: CDR1 SGHVS, CDR2 FNYEAQ.

This chain uses TRBV6-5 with TRBJ2-4; D is perhaps TRBD1 (6 bases). This CDR3 is built from 15 residues. Germline CDR1 reads MNHEY; CDR2 reads SVGAGI. Trimming stripped 6 bases from V and 0 bases from J, with 12 bases between. The CDR3, as DNA: TGTGCCAGCAGGGAGGCCAGGGGAGCCAAAAACATTCAGTACTTC. This codes for CASREARGAKNIQYF.

V is TRBV25-1 and J is TRBJ1-4; D unclear. The ends were cut back, 5 bases at V and 2 bases at J, with 12 bases in the middle. This CDR3 has 15 amino acids. From germline, CDR1 is MGHDK and CDR2 SYGVNS. CDR3 sequence: CASSTPGITNEKLFF. The CDR3 DNA is TGTGCCAGCAGTACGCCCGGGATTACTAATGAAAAACTGTTTTTT.